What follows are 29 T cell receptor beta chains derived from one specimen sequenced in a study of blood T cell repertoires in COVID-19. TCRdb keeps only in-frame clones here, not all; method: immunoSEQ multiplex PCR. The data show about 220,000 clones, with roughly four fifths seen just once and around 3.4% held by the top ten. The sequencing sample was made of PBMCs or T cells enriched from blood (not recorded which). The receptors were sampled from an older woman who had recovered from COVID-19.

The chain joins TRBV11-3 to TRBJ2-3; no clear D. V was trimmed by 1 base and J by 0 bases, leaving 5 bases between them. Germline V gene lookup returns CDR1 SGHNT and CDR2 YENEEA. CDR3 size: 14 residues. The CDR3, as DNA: TGTGCCAGCAGCTTAGCCCGGAGCACAGATACGCAGTATTTT. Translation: CASSLARSTDTQYF.

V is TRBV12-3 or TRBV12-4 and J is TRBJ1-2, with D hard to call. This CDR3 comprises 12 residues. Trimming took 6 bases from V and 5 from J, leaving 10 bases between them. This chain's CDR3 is CASRLRAYGYTF. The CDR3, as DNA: TGTGCCAGCAGGCTGAGGGCTTATGGCTACACCTTC.

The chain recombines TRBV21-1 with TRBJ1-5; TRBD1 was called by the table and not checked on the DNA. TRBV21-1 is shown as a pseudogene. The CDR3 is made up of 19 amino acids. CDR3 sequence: CASSKTFRSDRGSNQPQHF. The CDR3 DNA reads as TGTGCCAGCAGCAAAACGTTTAGATCAGACAGGGGAAGCAATCAGCCCCAGCATTTT.

CDR3 protein: CASSLTGINEQYF. DNA of the CDR3: TGTGCCAGTAGTTTAACGGGGATCAACGAGCAGTACTTC. The rearrangement links TRBV19 to TRBJ2-7; D is perhaps TRBD2 (5 bases). The V and J ends lost 5 bases and 5 bases respectively, with 13 bases between them. Germline V gene data show CDR1 as LNHDA and CDR2 as SQIVND (reference sequence). The CDR3 extends over 13 amino acids.

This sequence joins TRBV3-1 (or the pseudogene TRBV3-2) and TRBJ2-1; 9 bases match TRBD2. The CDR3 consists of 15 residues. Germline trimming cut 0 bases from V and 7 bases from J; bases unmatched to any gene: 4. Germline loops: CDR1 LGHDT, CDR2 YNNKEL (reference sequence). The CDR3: CASSQEAGGRNEQFF. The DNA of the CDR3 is TGTGCCAGCAGCCAAGAAGCGGGAGGAAGAAATGAGCAGTTCTTC.

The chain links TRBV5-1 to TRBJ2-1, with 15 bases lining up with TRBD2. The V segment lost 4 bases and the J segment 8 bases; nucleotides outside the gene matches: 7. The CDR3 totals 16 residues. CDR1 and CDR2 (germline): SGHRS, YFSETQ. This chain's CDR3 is CASSPRTSGRGDEQFF. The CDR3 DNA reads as TGCGCCAGCAGCCCACGGACTAGCGGGAGGGGCGATGAGCAGTTCTTC.

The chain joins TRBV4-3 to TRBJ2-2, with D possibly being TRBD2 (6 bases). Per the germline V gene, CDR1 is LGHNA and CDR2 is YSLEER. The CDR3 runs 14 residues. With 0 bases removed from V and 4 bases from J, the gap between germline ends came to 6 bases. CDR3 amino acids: CASSQEAGTGELFF. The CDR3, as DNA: TGCGCCAGCAGCCAAGAAGCGGGCACCGGGGAGCTGTTTTTT.

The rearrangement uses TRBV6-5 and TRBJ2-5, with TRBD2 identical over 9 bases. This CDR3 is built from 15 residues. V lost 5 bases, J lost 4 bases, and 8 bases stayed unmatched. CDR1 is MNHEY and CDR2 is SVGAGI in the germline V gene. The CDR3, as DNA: TGTGCCAGCAGTCGACTAGCGGAGGGGGTAGAGACCCAGTACTTC. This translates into CASSRLAEGVETQYF.

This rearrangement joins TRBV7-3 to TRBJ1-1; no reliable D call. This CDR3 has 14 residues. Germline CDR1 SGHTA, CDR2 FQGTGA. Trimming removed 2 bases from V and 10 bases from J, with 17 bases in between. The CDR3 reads CASSLESSAGRAFF. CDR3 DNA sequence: TGTGCCAGCAGCTTAGAGTCTTCGGCGGGGAGAGCTTTCTTT.

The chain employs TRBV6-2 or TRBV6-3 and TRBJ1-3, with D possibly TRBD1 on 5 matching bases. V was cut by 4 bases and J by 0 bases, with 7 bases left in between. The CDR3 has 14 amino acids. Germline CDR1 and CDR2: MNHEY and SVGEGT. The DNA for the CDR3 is TGTGCCAGCAGTTCGACAGCCTCTGGAAACACCATATATTTT. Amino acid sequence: CASSSTASGNTIYF.

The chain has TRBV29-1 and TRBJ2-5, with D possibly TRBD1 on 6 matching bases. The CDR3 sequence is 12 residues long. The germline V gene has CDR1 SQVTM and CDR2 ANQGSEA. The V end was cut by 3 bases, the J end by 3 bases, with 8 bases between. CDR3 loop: CSVDAGEETQYF. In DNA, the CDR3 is TGCAGCGTTGACGCAGGGGAAGAGACCCAGTACTTC.

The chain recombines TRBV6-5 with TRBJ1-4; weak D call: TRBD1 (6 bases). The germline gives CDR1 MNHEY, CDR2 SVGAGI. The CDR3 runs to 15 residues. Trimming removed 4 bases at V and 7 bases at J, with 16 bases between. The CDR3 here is CASSSPGEGGEKLFF. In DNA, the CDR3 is TGTGCCAGCAGTTCACCAGGGGAAGGGGGTGAAAAACTGTTTTTT.

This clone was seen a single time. As DNA, the CDR3 is TGCGCCAGCAGCCTCCTAGGCGCTACCCTAACCGGGGAGCTGTTTTTT. It yields the protein CASSLLGATLTGELFF. The rearrangement uses TRBV10-1 and TRBJ2-2; no definite D call. The CDR3 runs 16 residues. CDR1 is WNHNN and CDR2 is SYGVQD in the germline V gene (reference sequence). V lost 6 bases, J lost 5 bases, and 19 bases lay in between.

In DNA, the CDR3 is TGTGCCAGCAGCTTTGGACAGCAAGAGACCCAGTACTTC. It specifies CASSFGQQETQYF. This rearrangement joins TRBV7-3 to TRBJ2-5; possibly TRBD1 for D (6 bases). Germline CDR1 is SGHTA and CDR2 is FQGTGA. V lost 3 bases to trimming and J lost 2 bases, with 7 bases between them. The CDR3 has 13 residues.

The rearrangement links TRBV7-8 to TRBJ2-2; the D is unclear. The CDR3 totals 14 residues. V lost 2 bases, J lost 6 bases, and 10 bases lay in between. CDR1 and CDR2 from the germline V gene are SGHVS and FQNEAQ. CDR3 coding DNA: TGTGCCAGCAGCTTATCAATAGCCGCCGGGGAGCTGTTTTTT. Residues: CASSLSIAAGELFF.

The CDR3 spells CASTGGSSYGYTF. For the CDR3, the DNA is TGTGCCAGCACAGGGGGAAGTAGCTATGGCTACACCTTC. This chain links TRBV6-5 with TRBJ1-2; TRBD1 matches 7 bases. The CDR3 runs to 13 residues. Losses at the gene ends were 7 bases for V and 4 bases for J; bases not matched to a gene: 6. Germline lookup yields CDR1 MNHEY and CDR2 SVGAGI.

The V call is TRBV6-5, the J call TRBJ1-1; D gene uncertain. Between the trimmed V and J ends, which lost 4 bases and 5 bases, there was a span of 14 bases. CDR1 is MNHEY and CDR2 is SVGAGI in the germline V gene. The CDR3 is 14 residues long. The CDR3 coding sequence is TGTGCCAGCAGTTCCTCGGTGTCCGGGACTGAAGCTTTCTTT. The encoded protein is CASSSSVSGTEAFF.

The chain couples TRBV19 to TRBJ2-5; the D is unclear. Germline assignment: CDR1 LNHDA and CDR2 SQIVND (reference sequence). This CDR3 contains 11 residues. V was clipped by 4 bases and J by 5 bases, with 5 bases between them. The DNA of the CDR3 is TGTGCCAGTAGTACCCAGGAGACCCAGTACTTC. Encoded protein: CASSTQETQYF.

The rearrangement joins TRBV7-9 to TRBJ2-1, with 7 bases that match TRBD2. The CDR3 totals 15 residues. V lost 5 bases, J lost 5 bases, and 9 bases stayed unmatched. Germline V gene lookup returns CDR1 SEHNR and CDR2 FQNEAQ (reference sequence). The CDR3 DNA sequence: TGTGCCAGCAGCCTTCTAGCGGCTCCTAACAATGAGCAGTTCTTC. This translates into CASSLLAAPNNEQFF.

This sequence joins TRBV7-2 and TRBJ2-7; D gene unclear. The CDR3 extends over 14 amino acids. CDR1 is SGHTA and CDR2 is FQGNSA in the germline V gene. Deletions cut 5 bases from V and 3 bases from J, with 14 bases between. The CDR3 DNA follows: TGTGCCAGCAGCCCGAGGAAGGAACACTACGAGCAGTACTTC. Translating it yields CASSPRKEHYEQYF.

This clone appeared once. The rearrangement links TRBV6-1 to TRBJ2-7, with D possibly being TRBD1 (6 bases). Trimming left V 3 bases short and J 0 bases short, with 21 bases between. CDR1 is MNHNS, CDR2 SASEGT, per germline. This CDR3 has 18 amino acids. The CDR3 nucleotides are TGTGCCAGCAGTGAGCGCAGGGGTGGGGATTTTAGCTCCTACGAGCAGTACTTC. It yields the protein CASSERRGGDFSSYEQYF.

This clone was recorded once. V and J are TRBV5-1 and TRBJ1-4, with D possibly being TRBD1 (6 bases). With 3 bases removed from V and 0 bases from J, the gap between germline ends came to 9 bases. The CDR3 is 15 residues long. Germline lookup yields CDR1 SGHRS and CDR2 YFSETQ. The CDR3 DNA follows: TGCGCCAGCAGCTCCGGGACACCAACTAATGAAAAACTGTTTTTT. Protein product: CASSSGTPTNEKLFF.

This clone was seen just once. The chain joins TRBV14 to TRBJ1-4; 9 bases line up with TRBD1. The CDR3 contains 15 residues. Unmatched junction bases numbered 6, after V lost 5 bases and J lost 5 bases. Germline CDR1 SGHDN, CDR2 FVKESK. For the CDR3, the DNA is TGTGCCAGCAGCGCGGGGACAGGGCGCAATGAAAAACTGTTTTTT. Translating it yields CASSAGTGRNEKLFF.

The CDR3 bases are TGCGCCAGCAGCCTCACAGGACAGATTAATGAAAAACTGTTTTTT. It is translated as CASSLTGQINEKLFF. This sequence joins TRBV5-1 and TRBJ1-4, with a possible D match to TRBD1 (6 bases). The V end lost 4 bases, the J end lost 4 bases, and 14 bases lay between the germline ends. This CDR3 comprises 15 residues. Germline values: CDR1 SGHRS, CDR2 YFSETQ. The full variable domain, rest sourced from reference TRBV5-1 and TRBJ1-4, is KAGVTQTPRYLIKTRGQQVTLSCSPISGHRSVSWYQQTPGQGLQFLFEYFSETQRNKGNFPGRFSGRQFSNSRSEMNVSTLELGDSALYLCASSLTGQINEKLFFGSGTQLSVL.

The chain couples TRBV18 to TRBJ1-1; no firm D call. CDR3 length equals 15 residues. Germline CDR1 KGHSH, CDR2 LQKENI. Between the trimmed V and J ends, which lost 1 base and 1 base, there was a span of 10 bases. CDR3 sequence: CASSPQEGWNTEAFF. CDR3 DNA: TGTGCCAGCTCACCACAGGAGGGCTGGAACACTGAAGCTTTCTTT.

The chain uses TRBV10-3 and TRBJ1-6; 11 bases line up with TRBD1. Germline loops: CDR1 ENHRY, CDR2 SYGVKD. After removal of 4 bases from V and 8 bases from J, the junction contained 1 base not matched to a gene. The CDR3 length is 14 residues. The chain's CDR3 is CAISGTGGDSPLHF. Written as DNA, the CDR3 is TGTGCCATCAGTGGGACAGGGGGCGATTCACCCCTCCACTTT.

The CDR3 sequence is CASSLRSGRDYEQYF. The CDR3 region has the DNA TGTGCCAGCAGCTTAAGGAGCGGGAGGGACTACGAGCAGTACTTC. The V call is TRBV7-2, the J call TRBJ2-7; TRBD2 matches 10 bases. V was clipped by 2 bases and J by 3 bases; unmatched bases: 4. The CDR3 has 15 amino acids. Germline V CDR1 and CDR2: SGHTA, FQGNSA.

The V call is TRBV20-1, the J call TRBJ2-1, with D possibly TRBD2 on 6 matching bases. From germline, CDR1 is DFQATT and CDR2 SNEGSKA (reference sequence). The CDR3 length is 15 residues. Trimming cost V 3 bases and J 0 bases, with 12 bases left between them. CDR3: CSASRAGVSYNEQFF. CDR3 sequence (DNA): TGCAGTGCTAGTCGAGCGGGCGTCTCCTACAATGAGCAGTTCTTC.

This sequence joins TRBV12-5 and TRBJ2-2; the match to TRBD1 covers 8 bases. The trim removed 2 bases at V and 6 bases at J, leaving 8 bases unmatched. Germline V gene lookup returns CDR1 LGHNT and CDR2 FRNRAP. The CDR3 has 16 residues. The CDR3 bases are TGTGCTAGTGGTTTGTATTTCGGACAGGGTGCCGGGGAGCTGTTTTTT. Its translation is CASGLYFGQGAGELFF. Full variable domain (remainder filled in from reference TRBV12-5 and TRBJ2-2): DARVTQTPRHKVTEMGQEVTMRCQPILGHNTVFWYRQTMMQGLELLAYFRNRAPLDDSGMPKDRFSAEMPDATLATLKIQPSEPRDSAVYFCASGLYFGQGAGELFFGEGSRLTVL.